This TCR beta chain was observed in a study of blood T cell repertoires in COVID-19. About the study: T cells, B-cell-depleted T cells, or PBMCs provided the cDNA or gDNA that served as material.

Original processing methods: Estimation of nucleated cell counts relied on the amplification of reference gene primers. Libraries were prepared by immunoSEQ multiplex PCR; TCRdb keeps only in-frame clonotypes and omits some of them. The D gene and trimming were derived from the DNA, and the V and J assignments and clone size from that table. This table has under 450,000 clones, roughly four fifths appearing once. CDR1 is SGHTA, CDR2 FQGTGA, per germline. CDR3 length: 13 amino acids. The V and J ends lost 0 bases and 8 bases respectively, with 8 bases between them. Living in about two dozen US areas, the participants were between about 18 and 95 years of age. Symptom resolution, clearance, or two negative PCRs marked donors in Cohort 3 as recovered.

This chain joins TRBV7-3 and TRBJ2-1; D is uncertain. The sequenced sample consisted of PBMCs or T cells enriched from blood (not recorded which). This clonotype was sampled from a woman between 50 and 59 years old who had recovered from COVID-19. The CDR3 loop is CASSLTRFDEQFF. The DNA for the CDR3 is TGTGCCAGCAGCTTAACGAGGTTCGATGAGCAGTTCTTC.